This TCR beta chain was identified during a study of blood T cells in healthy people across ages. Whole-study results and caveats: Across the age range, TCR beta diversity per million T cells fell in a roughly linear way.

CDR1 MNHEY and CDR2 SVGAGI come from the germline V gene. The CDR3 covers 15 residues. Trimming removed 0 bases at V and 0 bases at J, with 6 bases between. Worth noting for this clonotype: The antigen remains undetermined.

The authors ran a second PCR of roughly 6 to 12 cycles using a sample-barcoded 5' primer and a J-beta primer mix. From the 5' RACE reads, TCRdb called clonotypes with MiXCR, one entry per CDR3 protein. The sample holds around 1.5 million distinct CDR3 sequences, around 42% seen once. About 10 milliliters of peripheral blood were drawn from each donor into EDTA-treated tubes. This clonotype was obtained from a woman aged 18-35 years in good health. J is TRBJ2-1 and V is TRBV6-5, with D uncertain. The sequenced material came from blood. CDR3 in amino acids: CASSYSASSYNEQFF. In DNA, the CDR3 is TGTGCCAGCAGTTACTCGGCCAGCTCCTACAATGAGCAGTTCTTC.